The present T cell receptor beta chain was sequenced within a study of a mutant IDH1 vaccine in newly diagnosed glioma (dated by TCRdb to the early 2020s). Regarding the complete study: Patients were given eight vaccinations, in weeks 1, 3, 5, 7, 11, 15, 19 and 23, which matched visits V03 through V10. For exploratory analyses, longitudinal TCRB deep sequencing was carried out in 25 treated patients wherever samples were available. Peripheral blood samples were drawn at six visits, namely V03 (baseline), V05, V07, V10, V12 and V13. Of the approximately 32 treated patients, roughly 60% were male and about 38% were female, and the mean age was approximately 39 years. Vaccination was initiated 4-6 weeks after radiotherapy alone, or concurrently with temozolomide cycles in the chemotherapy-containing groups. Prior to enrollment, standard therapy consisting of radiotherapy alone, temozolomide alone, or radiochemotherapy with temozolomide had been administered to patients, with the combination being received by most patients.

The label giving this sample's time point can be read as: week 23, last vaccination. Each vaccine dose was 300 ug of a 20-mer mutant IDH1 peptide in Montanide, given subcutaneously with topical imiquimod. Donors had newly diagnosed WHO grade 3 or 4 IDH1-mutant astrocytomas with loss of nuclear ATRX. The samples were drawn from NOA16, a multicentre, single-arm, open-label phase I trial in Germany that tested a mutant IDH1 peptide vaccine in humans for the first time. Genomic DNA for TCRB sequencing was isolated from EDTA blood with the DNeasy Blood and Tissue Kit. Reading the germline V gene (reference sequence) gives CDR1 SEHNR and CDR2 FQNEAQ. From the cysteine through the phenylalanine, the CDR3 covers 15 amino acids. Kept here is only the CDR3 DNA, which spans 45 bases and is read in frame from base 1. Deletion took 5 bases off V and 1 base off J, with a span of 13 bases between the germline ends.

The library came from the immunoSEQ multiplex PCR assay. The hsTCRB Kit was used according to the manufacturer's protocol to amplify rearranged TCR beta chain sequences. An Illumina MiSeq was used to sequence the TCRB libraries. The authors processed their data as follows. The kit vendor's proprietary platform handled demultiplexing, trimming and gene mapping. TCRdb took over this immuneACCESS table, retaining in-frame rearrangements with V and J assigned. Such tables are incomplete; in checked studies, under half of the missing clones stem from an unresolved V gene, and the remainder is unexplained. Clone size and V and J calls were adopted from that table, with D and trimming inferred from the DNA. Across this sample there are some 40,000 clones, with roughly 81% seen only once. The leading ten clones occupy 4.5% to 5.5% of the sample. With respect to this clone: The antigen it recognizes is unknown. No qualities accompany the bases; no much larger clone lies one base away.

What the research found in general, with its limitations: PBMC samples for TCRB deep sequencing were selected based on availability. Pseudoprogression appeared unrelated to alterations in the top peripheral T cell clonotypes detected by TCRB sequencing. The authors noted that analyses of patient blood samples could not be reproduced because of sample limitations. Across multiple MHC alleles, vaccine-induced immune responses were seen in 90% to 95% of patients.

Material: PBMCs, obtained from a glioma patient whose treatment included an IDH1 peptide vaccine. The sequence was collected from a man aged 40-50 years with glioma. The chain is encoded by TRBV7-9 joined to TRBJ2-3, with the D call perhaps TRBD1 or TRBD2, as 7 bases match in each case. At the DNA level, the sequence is TGTGCCAGCAGCCCTCAGGGGGGGGGCACAGATACGCAGTATTTT. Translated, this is CASSPQGGGTDTQYF.